The 10 T cell receptor beta chains presented below share a single source sample, sequenced in a study of blood T cell repertoires in COVID-19. Libraries were prepared by immunoSEQ multiplex PCR; TCRdb keeps only in-frame clonotypes and omits some of them. The sample lists roughly 45,000 clones, over 80% occurring once. The specimen sequenced was peripheral blood. The receptors here all came from a man over 45 with active COVID-19.

The chain recombines TRBV7-3 with TRBJ2-1; TRBD2 is a possible D gene (6 bases). Germline-derived CDR1 and CDR2 are SGHTA and FQGTGA. V dropped 2 bases and J dropped 5 bases, with 13 bases sitting between them. The CDR3 length is 15 residues. In DNA form, the CDR3 reads TGTGCCAGCAGCTTAGTGGCGGGAATGAACAATGAGCAGTTCTTC. Translated: CASSLVAGMNNEQFF. Combining the CDR3 with reference TRBV7-3 and TRBJ2-1 gives the whole variable domain GAGVSQTPSNKVTEKGKYVELRCDPISGHTALYWYRQSLGQGPEFLIYFQGTGAADDSGLPNDRFFAVRPEGSVSTLKIQRTERGDSAVYLCASSLVAGMNNEQFFGPGTRLTVL.

The rearrangement links TRBV25-1 to TRBJ2-2; perhaps TRBD1 as D (6 bases). V dropped 3 bases and J dropped 1 base, with 12 bases sitting between them. The CDR3 length is 16 residues. Germline-derived CDR1 and CDR2 are MGHDK and SYGVNS. CDR3 nucleotide sequence: TGTGCCAGCAGTGACCGGAACAGGGTGAACACCGGGGAGCTGTTTTTT. Its translation is CASSDRNRVNTGELFF.

This chain joins TRBV19 and TRBJ2-5; unclear D gene. Germline loops: CDR1 LNHDA, CDR2 SQIVND (reference sequence). This CDR3 spans 13 amino acids. V was pared by 6 bases and J by 4 bases, with 12 bases between. The CDR3 nucleotides are TGTGCCAGTAGGGCATCCTCTCGAGAGACCCAGTACTTC. Its translation is CASRASSRETQYF.

The chain recombines TRBV10-2 with TRBJ2-4; 9 bases are a match to TRBD2. The V segment lost 4 bases and the J segment 1 base; nucleotides outside the gene matches: 8. Looked up from germline, CDR1 is WSHSY and CDR2 is SAAADI. The CDR3 is 17 residues long. The chain's CDR3 is CASSGLAGREAKNIQYF. The DNA for the CDR3 is TGCGCCAGCAGTGGGCTAGCGGGGAGGGAGGCCAAAAACATTCAGTACTTC.

The gene calls are TRBV18 and TRBJ1-6, with D tentatively TRBD1 (6 bases). V lost 4 bases and J 8 bases, leaving 18 bases between the germline ends. The length of the CDR3 is 16 residues. Germline V CDR1 and CDR2: KGHSH, LQKENI. The DNA for the CDR3 is TGTGCCAGCTCACGACTCAGGGGACGAGGAGATTCACCCCTCCACTTT. Translation: CASSRLRGRGDSPLHF. Full variable domain (missing parts from reference TRBV18 and TRBJ1-6): NAGVMQNPRHLVRRRGQEARLRCSPMKGHSHVYWYRQLPEEGLKFMVYLQKENIIDESGMPKERFSAEFPKEGPSILRIQQVVRGDSAAYFCASSRLRGRGDSPLHFGNGTRLTVT.

This clone was observed a handful of times. The J gene is TRBJ1-4, the V gene TRBV7-3; D gene unclear. V was shortened by 1 base and J by 7 bases, with 7 bases between the two germline ends. Germline V gene lookup returns CDR1 SGHTA and CDR2 FQGTGA. CDR3 size: 13 residues. Here the CDR3 reads CASSLIAGEKLFF. DNA for the CDR3: TGTGCCAGCAGCTTAATAGCGGGTGAAAAACTGTTTTTT.

The chain is built from TRBV14 and TRBJ1-4; D is possibly TRBD1 (5 bases). The CDR3 spans 16 residues. Germline-derived CDR1 and CDR2 are SGHDN and FVKESK. V was shortened by 2 bases and J by 4 bases, with 14 bases between the two germline ends. The CDR3 loop reads CASSQQRQHYNEKLFF. As DNA, the CDR3 is TGTGCCAGCAGCCAACAGCGACAGCACTATAATGAAAAACTGTTTTTT. The whole variable domain, remainder taken from reference TRBV14 and TRBJ1-4, is EAGVTQFPSHSVIEKGQTVTLRCDPISGHDNLYWYRRVMGKEIKFLLHFVKESKQDESGMPNNRFLAERTGGTYSTLKVQPAELEDSGVYFCASSQQRQHYNEKLFFGSGTQLSVL.

V usage is TRBV7-2 and J usage is TRBJ2-7; D gene unclear. Trimming stripped 5 bases from V and 3 bases from J, with 5 bases between. The germline CDR1 and CDR2 sequences are SGHTA and FQGNSA. The CDR3 covers 11 residues. Here the CDR3 reads CASSVYYEQYF. CDR3 DNA: TGTGCCAGCAGCGTATACTACGAGCAGTACTTC. The full variable domain, with the rest looked up from reference TRBV7-2 and TRBJ2-7, is GAGVSQSPSNKVTEKGKDVELRCDPISGHTALYWYRQSLGQGLEFLIYFQGNSAPDKSGLPSDRFSAERTGGSVSTLTIQRTQQEDSAVYLCASSVYYEQYFGPGTRLTVT.

This chain links TRBV6-4 with TRBJ1-6; 7 bases are shared with TRBD1. This CDR3 is 14 amino acids long. The J segment lost 5 bases and the V segment lost 6 bases, leaving 4 bases of the junction unmatched. In germline, CDR1 is MRHNA, CDR2 SNTAGT. The CDR3 region has the DNA TGTGCCAGCAGCCTCGACAGGGATAATTCACCCCTCCACTTT. Translated: CASSLDRDNSPLHF.

The chain combines TRBV11-3 with TRBJ2-2, with 12 positions matching TRBD2. The CDR3 has 16 residues. Germline V gives CDR1 SGHNT, CDR2 YENEEA. J lost 4 bases, V lost 4 bases, and 4 bases had no gene match. This CDR3 is CASSSLAGGLTGELFF. DNA for the CDR3: TGTGCCAGCAGCTCCCTAGCGGGGGGGCTCACCGGGGAGCTGTTTTTT.